This TCR beta chain was observed in a study of identical twins. The CDR3 extends over 14 amino acids. The V and J ends lost 7 bases and 4 bases, in that order; junction bases with no gene match: 7. CDR1 and CDR2 from the germline V gene are MNHEY and SVGEGT. This clonotype was picked up a small number of times. TCRdb re-analysed the 5' RACE reads in MiXCR, keeping a single row per CDR3 protein. The sample includes 450,000 or so distinct CDR3 sequences, roughly a quarter of them seen just once. These same data were also listed under a study on T cells expressing NK-cell markers. This second report adds: Sorted CD3+CD56-NKG2C+, CD3+CD56+NKG2C- and CD3+CD56+NKG2C+ T cells were the source of the TCR beta repertoires. One of the eight sequenced donors was seronegative, whereas the other seven were HCMV-seropositive.

The rearrangement links TRBV6-2 or TRBV6-3 to TRBJ2-5, with 9 positions matching TRBD2. What was sequenced was CD4+ T cells sorted from blood. This TCR was sampled from a woman aged 18-29 years in good health. Here the CDR3 DNA reads TGTGCCAGCAATCTGTTAGCGGGAGTAGAGACCCAGTACTTC. Translation gives CASNLLAGVETQYF.